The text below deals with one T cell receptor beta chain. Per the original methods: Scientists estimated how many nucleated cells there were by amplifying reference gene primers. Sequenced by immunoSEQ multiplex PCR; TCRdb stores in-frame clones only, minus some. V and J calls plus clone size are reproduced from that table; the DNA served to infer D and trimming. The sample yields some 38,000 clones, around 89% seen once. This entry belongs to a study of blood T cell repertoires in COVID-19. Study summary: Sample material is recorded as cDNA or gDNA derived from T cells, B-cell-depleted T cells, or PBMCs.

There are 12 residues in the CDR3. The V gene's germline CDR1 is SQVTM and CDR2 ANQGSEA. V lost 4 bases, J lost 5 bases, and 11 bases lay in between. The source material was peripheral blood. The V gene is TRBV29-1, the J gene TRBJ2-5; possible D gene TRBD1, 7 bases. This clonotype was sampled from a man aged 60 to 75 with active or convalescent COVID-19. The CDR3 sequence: CSVARGAETQYF. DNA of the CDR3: TGCAGCGTTGCCAGGGGGGCCGAGACCCAGTACTTC.